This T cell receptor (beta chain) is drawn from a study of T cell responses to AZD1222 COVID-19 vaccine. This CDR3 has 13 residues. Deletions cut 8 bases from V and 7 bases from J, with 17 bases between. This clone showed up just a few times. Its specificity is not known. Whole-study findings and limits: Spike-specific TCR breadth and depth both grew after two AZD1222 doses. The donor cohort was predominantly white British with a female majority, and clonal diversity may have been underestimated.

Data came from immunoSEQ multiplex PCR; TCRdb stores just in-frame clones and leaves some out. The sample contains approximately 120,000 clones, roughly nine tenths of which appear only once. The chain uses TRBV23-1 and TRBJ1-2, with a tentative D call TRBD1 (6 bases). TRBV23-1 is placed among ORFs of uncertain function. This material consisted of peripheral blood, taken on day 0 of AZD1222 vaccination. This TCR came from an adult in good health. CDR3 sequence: CASGNSYRVGYTF. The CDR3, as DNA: TGCGCCAGCGGTAACTCCTACAGGGTTGGCTACACCTTC.